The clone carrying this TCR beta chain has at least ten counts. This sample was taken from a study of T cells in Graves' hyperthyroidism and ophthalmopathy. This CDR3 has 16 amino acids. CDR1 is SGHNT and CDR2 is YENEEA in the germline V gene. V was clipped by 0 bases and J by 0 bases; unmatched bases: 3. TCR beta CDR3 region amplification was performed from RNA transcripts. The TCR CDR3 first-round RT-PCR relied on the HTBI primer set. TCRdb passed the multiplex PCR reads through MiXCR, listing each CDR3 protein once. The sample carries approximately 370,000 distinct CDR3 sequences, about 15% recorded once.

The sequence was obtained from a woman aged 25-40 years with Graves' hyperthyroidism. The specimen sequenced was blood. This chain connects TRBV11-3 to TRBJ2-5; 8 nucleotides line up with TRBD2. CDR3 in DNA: TGTGCCAGCAGCTTAGATAGCGGGACTGACCAAGAGACCCAGTACTTC. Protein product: CASSLDSGTDQETQYF.